The subject of this entry is one T cell receptor (beta chain). Its antigen is currently unknown. The PCR made use of 60 Vbeta and 13 Jbeta primers. Here immunoSEQ multiplex PCR was the method, and the copy in TCRdb shows in-frame clones only, minus some. This table holds about 200,000 clones. These data are taken from a study of cytomegalovirus exposure and HLA in healthy donors. CDR3 length: 17 residues. The germline CDR1 and CDR2 sequences are LGHNA and YSLEER. The J segment lost 0 bases and the V segment lost 3 bases, leaving 9 bases of the junction unmatched. Study results and caveats: CMV serostatus stood as the only immune exposure information on hand. Compared with the roughly 700-donor mean, an Asian-associated ancestry cluster reportedly had fewer N-insertions, according to a later analysis.

V and J are TRBV4-3 and TRBJ1-2; 8 bases map to TRBD1. This sequence was found in a young man in good health and CMV-seronegative. The material sequenced was PBMCs. As DNA, the CDR3 is TGCGCCAGCAGCCAGGGCGGACAACAGGGGGCTAACTATGGCTACACCTTC. This sequence encodes CASSQGGQQGANYGYTF.